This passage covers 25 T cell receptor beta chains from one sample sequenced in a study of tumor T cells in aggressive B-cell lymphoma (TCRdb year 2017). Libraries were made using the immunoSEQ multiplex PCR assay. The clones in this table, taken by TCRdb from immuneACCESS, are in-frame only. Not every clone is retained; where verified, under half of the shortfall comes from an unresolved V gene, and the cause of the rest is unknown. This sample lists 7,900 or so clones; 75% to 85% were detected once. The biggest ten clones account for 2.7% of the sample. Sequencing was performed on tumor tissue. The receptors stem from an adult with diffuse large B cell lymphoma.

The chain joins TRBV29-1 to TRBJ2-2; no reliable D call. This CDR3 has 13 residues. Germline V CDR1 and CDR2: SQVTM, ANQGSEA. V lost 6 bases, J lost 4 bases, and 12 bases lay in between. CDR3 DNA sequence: TGCAGCGTCGCAATTAGTGGCACCGGGGAGCTGTTTTTT. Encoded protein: CSVAISGTGELFF.

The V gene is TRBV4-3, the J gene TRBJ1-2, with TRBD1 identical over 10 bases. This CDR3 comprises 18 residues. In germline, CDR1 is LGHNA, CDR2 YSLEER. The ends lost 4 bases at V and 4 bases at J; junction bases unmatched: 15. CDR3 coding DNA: TGCGCCAGCAGCCGACCGCAGGTGGGGACAGGGGACCCCTATGGCTACACCTTC. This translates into CASSRPQVGTGDPYGYTF.

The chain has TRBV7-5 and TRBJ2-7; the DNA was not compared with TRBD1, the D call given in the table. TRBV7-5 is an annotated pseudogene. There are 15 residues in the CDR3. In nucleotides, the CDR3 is TGTGTCAGAAGCTTCCAGTTGCCCAGGGCCTACGAGCAGTACGTC. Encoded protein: CVRSFQLPRAYEQYV.

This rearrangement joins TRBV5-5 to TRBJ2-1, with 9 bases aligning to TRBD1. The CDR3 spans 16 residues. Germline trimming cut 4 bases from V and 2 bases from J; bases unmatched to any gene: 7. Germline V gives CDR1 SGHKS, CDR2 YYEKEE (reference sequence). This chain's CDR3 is CASSGPGTGPYNEQFF. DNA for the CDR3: TGTGCCAGCAGCGGACCCGGGACAGGGCCCTACAATGAGCAGTTCTTC.

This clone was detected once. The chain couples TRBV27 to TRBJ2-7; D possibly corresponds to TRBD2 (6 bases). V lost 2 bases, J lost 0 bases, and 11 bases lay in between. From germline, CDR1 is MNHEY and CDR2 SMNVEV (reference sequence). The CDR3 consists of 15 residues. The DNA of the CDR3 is TGTGCCAGCAGTTTACGGGACGGGAGCTCCTACGAGCAGTACTTC. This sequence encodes CASSLRDGSSYEQYF.

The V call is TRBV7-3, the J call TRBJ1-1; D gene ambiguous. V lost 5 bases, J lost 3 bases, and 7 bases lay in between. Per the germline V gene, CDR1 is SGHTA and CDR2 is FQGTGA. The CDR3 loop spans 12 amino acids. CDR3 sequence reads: CASSPQDTEAFF. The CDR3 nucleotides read TGTGCCAGCAGCCCCCAGGACACTGAAGCTTTCTTT.

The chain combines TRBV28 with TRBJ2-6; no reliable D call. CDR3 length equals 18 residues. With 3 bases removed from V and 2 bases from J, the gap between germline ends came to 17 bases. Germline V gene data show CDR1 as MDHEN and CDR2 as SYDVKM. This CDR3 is CASSLLLGRPPGANVLTF. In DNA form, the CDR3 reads TGTGCCAGCAGTTTGCTTCTGGGCAGGCCTCCTGGGGCCAACGTCCTGACTTTC.

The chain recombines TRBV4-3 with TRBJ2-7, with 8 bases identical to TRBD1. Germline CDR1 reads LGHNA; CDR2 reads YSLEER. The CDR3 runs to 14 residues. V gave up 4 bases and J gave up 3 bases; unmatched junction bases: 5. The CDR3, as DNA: TGCGCCAGCAGCCCCCAGACAGGGGACTACGAGCAGTACGTC. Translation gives CASSPQTGDYEQYV.

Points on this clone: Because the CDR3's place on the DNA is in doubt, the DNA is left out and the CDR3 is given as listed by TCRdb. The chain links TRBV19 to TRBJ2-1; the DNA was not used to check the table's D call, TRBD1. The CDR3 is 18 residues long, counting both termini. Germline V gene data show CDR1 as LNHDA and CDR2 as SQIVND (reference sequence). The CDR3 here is CASTSGHSNPSSYNEQFF.

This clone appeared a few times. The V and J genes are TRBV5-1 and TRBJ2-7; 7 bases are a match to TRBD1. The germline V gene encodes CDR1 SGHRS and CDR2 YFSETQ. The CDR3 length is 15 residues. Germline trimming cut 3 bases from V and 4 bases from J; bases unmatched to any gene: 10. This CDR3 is CASSWGVRGQYEQYV. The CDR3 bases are TGCGCCAGCAGCTGGGGTGTAAGGGGGCAATACGAGCAGTACGTC.

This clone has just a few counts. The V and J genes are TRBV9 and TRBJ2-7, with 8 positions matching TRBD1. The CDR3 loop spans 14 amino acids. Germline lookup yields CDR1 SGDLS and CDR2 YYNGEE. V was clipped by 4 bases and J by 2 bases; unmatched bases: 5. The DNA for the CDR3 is TGTGCCAGCAGCCCCGGACAGGGCCCCTACGAGCAGTACTTC. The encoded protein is CASSPGQGPYEQYF.

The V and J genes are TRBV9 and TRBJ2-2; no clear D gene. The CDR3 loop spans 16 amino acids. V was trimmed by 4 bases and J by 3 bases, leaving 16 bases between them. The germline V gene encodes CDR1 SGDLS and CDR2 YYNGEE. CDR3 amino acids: CASSPGINSYTGELFF. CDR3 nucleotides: TGTGCCAGCAGCCCCGGAATAAACAGCTACACCGGGGAGCTGTTTTTT.

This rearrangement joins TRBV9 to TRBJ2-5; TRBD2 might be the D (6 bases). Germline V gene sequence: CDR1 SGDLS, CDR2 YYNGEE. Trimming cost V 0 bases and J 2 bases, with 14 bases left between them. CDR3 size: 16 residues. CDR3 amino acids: CASSVDGGDLQETQYF. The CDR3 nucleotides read TGTGCCAGCAGCGTAGACGGAGGGGACTTACAAGAGACCCAGTACTTC. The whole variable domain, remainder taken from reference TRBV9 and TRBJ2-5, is DSGVTQTPKHLITATGQRVTLRCSPRSGDLSVYWYQQSLDQGLQFLIQYYNGEERAKGNILERFSAQQFPDLHSELNLSSLELGDSALYFCASSVDGGDLQETQYFGPGTRLLVL.

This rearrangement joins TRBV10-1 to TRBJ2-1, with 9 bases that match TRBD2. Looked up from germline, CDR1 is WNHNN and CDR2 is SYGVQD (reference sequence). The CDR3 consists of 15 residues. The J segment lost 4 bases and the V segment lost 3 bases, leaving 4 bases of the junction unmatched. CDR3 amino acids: CASSELAGEYNEQFF. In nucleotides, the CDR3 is TGCGCCAGCAGTGAACTAGCGGGCGAATACAATGAGCAGTTCTTC.

The CDR3 DNA reads TGTGCCGCCTGGCGGGGGGGGTCCCAAGAGACCCAGTACTTC. Translating it yields CAAWRGGSQETQYF. The J gene is TRBJ2-7, the V gene TRBV6-6, with 9 bases aligning to TRBD2. The closer fit of TRBJ2-5 to the DNA end suggests the J call may be wrong. This CDR3 is built from 14 residues. CDR1 is MNHNY and CDR2 is SVGAGI in the germline V gene (reference sequence).

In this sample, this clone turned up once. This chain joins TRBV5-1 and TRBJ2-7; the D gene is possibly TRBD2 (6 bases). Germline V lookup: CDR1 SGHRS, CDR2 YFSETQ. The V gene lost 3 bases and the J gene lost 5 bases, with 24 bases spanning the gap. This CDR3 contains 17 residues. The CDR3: CASSSEGSAGLVHEQYF. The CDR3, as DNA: TGCGCCAGCAGCTCGGAAGGGTCGGCGGGATTAGTCCACGAGCAGTACTTC.

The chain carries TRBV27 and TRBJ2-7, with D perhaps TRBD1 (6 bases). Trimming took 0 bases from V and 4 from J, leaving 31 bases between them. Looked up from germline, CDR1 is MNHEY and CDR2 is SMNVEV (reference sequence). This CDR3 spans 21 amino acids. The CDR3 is CASSLSGYGDTRKGLPYEQYF. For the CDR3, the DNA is TGTGCCAGCAGTTTATCGGGATATGGGGACACCAGAAAAGGCTTACCTTACGAGCAGTACTTC.

The CDR3 spells CAITGGQLNYGYTF. CDR3 nucleotide sequence: TGTGCCATCACCGGGGGACAGCTTAACTATGGCTACACCTTC. The V call is TRBV10-3, the J call TRBJ1-2; 7 nucleotides match TRBD1. The CDR3 sequence is 14 residues long. V was pared by 7 bases and J by 1 base, with 6 bases of the junction left unmatched. Germline V lookup: CDR1 ENHRY, CDR2 SYGVKD.

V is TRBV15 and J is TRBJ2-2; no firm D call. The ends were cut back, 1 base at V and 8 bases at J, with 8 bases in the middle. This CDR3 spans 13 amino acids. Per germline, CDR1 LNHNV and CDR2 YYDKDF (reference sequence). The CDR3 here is CATSRVEAGELFF. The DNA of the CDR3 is TGTGCCACCAGCAGAGTTGAGGCTGGGGAGCTGTTTTTT.

The CDR3 loop is CASSLVQGDITGELFF. CDR3 DNA: TGTGCCAGCAGCTTAGTTCAGGGGGATATCACCGGGGAGCTGTTTTTT. The chain joins TRBV7-6 to TRBJ2-2; TRBD1 matches 7 bases. CDR3 length equals 16 residues. Looked up from germline, CDR1 is SGHVS and CDR2 is FNYEAQ. Trimming at V came to 1 base and at J to 4 bases, leaving 6 bases not matched to a gene.

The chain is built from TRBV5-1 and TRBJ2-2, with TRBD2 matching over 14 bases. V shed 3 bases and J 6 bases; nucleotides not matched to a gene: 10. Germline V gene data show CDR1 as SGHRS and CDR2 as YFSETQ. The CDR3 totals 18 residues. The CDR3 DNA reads TGCGCCAGCAGCTGGGGACTAGCGGGAGTACCCCCCGCCGGGGAGCTGTTTTTT. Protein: CASSWGLAGVPPAGELFF. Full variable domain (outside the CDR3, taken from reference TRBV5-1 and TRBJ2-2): KAGVTQTPRYLIKTRGQQVTLSCSPISGHRSVSWYQQTPGQGLQFLFEYFSETQRNKGNFPGRFSGRQFSNSRSEMNVSTLELGDSALYLCASSWGLAGVPPAGELFFGEGSRLTVL.

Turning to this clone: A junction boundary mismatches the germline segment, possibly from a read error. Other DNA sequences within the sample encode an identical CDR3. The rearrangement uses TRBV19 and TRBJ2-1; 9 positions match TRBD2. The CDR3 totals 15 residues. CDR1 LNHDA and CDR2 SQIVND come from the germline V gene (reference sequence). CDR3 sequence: CASSDLAGLYNEQFF. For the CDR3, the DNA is TGTGCTAGTAGTGACCTAGCGGGATTATACAATGAGCAGTTCTTC.

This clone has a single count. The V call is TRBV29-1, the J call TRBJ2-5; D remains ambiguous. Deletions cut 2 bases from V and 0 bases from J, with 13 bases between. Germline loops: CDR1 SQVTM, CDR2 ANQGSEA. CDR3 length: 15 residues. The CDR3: CSVEPEAWYQETQYF. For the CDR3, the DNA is TGCAGCGTTGAACCCGAAGCTTGGTACCAAGAGACCCAGTACTTC.

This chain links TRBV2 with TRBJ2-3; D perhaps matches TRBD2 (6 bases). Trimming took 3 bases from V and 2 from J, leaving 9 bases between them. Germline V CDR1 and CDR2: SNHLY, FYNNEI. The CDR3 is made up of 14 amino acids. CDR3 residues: CASSDWEVTDTQYF. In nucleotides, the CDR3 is TGTGCCAGCAGTGATTGGGAGGTCACAGATACGCAGTATTTT.

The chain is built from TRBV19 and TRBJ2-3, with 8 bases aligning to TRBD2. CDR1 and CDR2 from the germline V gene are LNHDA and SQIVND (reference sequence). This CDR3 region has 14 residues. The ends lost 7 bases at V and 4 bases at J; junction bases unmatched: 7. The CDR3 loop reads CASTSGRLADTQYF. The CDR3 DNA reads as TGTGCCAGTACTAGCGGGCGCTTGGCAGATACGCAGTATTTT.